Listed below are T cell receptor beta chains from one sample, sequenced in a study of blood T cell repertoires in COVID-19. Sequencing was performed with immunoSEQ multiplex PCR; in TCRdb, only in-frame clones are kept and a portion is missing. The repertoire holds hundreds of thousands of clones, roughly 85% seen once, with more than 3% in the top ten. The sequenced sample consisted of peripheral blood. The receptors were gathered from a woman aged 18-29 years with acute or convalescent COVID-19. CDR3s include the opening cysteine and the closing phenylalanine or tryptophan. The D gene is left open where the match is weak. Size values are once, few and many counts, or a class for expanded clones, and some rows have none.

d_gene	abundance	v_gene	j_gene	CDR3aa	CDR3nt
.	once	TRBV7-3	TRBJ2-2	CASSPDTGELFF	TGTGCCAGCAGCCCCGACACCGGGGAGCTGTTTTTT
.	few	TRBV3-1/TRBV3-2	TRBJ1-5	CASSQETGSNQPQHF	TGTGCCAGCAGCCAAGAAACTGGTAGCAATCAGCCCCAGCATTTT
TRBD2	.	TRBV5-1	TRBJ2-1	CASSGGTSGNEQFF	TGCGCCAGCAGCGGGGGGACTAGCGGGAATGAGCAGTTCTTC
.	.	TRBV2	TRBJ2-7	CASSGEEQYF	TGTGCCAGCAGTGGCGAGGAGCAGTACTTC
.	.	TRBV6-5	TRBJ1-6	CASTQHNSPLHF	TGTGCCAGCACACAGCATAATTCACCCCTCCACTTT
TRBD1	once	TRBV14	TRBJ1-6	CASSPTGGWWSPLHF	TGTGCCAGCAGTCCGACAGGGGGCTGGTGGTCACCCCTCCACTTT
TRBD1	.	TRBV6-5	TRBJ2-3	CASRGQGEADTQYF	TGTGCCAGCAGAGGACAGGGTGAAGCAGATACGCAGTATTTT
.	.	TRBV3-1/TRBV3-2	TRBJ1-3	CASSQFASSGNTIYF	TGTGCCAGCAGCCAGTTTGCCAGCTCTGGAAACACCATATATTTT
.	.	TRBV12-3/TRBV12-4	TRBJ1-3	CASRTTENTIYF	TGTGCCAGCAGGACGACAGAAAACACCATATATTTT
TRBD1	.	TRBV15	TRBJ1-2	CATSRDRDRGGVNGYTF	TGTGCCACCAGCAGAGATAGGGACAGGGGAGGTGTGAATGGCTACACCTTC
.	.	TRBV2	TRBJ1-6	CASRSSYNSPLHF	TGTGCCAGCAGGAGCTCCTATAATTCACCCCTCCACTTT
TRBD2	.	TRBV12-3/TRBV12-4	TRBJ2-3	CASSLMGLAGYF	TGTGCCAGCAGTTTAATGGGACTAGCGGGATATTTT
TRBD2	.	TRBV9	TRBJ2-5	CASSVFGTSGAQETQYF	TGTGCCAGCAGCGTCTTCGGGACTAGCGGGGCACAAGAGACCCAGTACTTC
TRBD1	.	TRBV24-1	TRBJ2-2	CATSDWGQRNTGELFF	TGTGCCACCAGTGATTGGGGACAGCGGAACACCGGGGAGCTGTTTTTT
.	.	TRBV3-1/TRBV3-2	TRBJ2-7	CASSQDHRGSYEQYF	TGTGCCAGCAGCCAAGATCATCGGGGTTCCTACGAGCAGTACTTC
TRBD2	once	TRBV24-1	TRBJ2-3	CATSDPSGLAGSTDTQYF	TGTGCCACCAGTGATCCATCGGGGCTAGCGGGGAGCACAGATACGCAGTATTTT
TRBD1	.	TRBV29-1	TRBJ2-7	CSAGQGNEQYF	TGCAGCGCGGGACAGGGGAACGAGCAGTACTTC
TRBD2	.	TRBV15	TRBJ2-7	CATGQWAGGFYEQYF	TGTGCCACCGGGCAATGGGCGGGGGGTTTCTACGAGCAGTACTTC
.	.	TRBV6-5	TRBJ2-3	CAIARGKADTQYF	TGTGCCATAGCACGGGGAAAGGCAGATACGCAGTATTTT
TRBD1	.	TRBV19	TRBJ2-6	CATRRTGTVSGANVLTF	TGTGCCACCCGCAGGACAGGGACCGTCTCTGGGGCCAACGTCCTGACTTTC
TRBD2	.	TRBV27	TRBJ2-7	CASRLSGEYEQYF	TGTGCCAGCAGGCTCAGCGGGGAATACGAGCAGTACTTC
.	.	TRBV2	TRBJ1-1	CASGAVNTEAFF	TGTGCCAGCGGGGCAGTGAACACTGAAGCTTTCTTT
TRBD2	.	TRBV3-1/TRBV3-2	TRBJ2-1	CASSLRTSGIYNEQFF	TGTGCCAGCAGCCTCCGGACTAGCGGGATCTACAATGAGCAGTTCTTC
.	.	TRBV28	TRBJ1-1	CASRLGPGTEAFF	TGTGCCAGCAGACTGGGACCAGGGACAGAAGCTTTCTTT